This TCR beta chain was retrieved from a study of Ad26.COV2.S vaccination and SARS-CoV-2 variants. Using immunoSEQ multiplex PCR, the repertoire was profiled, and TCRdb retains in-frame clones only, with some absent. This table has roughly 700,000 clones, roughly 90% appearing once. Treatment noted: 15 to 20 received Ad26.COV2.S at low or high dose, single or two shots; several received placebo; per-sample allocation not given. Material that was analyzed had been drawn on day 63 after the first vaccine or placebo injection. Boston hosted the donor, who was an adult aged 18-55 years. Vaccination employed an Ad26 vector expressing the Wuhan-strain SARS-CoV-2 spike. The receptor comes from a person aged 18-65 years who received the Ad26.COV2.S COVID-19 vaccine or a placebo. Sample: peripheral blood, taken in a trial of Ad26.COV2.S vaccine versus placebo.

The CDR3 DNA reads as TGTGCCAGCAGCTTCGCGAACATTCAGTACTTC. Translation: CASSFANIQYF. This rearrangement joins TRBV5-8 to TRBJ2-4; no definite D call. The germline CDR1 and CDR2 sequences are SGHTS and YDEGEE. The V and J ends lost 2 bases and 7 bases respectively, with 4 bases between them. The CDR3 covers 11 residues. Variable domain in full (rest from reference TRBV5-8 and TRBJ2-4): EAGVTQSPTHLIKTRGQQATLRCSPISGHTSVYWYQQALGLGLQFLLWYDEGEERNRGNFPPRFSGRQFPNYSSELNVNALELEDSALYLCASSFANIQYFGAGTRLSVL.